This T cell receptor beta chain came from a study of shared clonotypes between healthy human individuals. Germline V gene data show CDR1 as LNHDA and CDR2 as SQIVND (reference sequence). The CDR3 runs to 15 residues. Trimming took 5 bases from V and 5 from J; bases not matched to a gene: 6. Measured with immunoSEQ multiplex PCR; TCRdb has only the in-frame clones, and not every one. The sample yields 2 million to 2.5 million clones, approximately 93% seen once. This clonotype originated in a man younger than 30 in good health. Some clones in this sample may be carry-over from other donors' samples. The specimen sequenced was naive CD4+ T cells from PBMCs. Subset described: CD45RA+ positively selected. V usage is TRBV19 and J usage is TRBJ1-5; the match to TRBD1 covers 10 bases. CDR3 sequence (DNA): TGTGCCAGTAGTCCCCGACAGGGGGCCGATCAGCCCCAGCATTTT. The encoded protein is CASSPRQGADQPQHF.